A selection of T cell receptor beta chains follows, all from one sample in a study of cytomegalovirus exposure and HLA in healthy donors. Generated by immunoSEQ multiplex PCR, the TCRdb table keeps only in-frame clones and is missing some. Recorded here are fewer than 60,000 clones; the top ten clones represent roughly an eighth. Sequences were obtained from PBMCs. The source is a young woman in good health and CMV-seropositive. Both conserved end residues are part of each CDR3. Fields, in order: V gene, D gene, J gene, CDR3 DNA, CDR3 protein. The D gene is left open where the match is weak.

>TRBV5-5|-|TRBJ1-1
TGTGCCTACAAGACAGACCTGAACACTGAAGCTTTCTTT
CAYKTDLNTEAFF
>TRBV28|-|TRBJ1-2
TGTGCCAGCAGTTTATCCTCTAACTATGGCTACACCTTC
CASSLSSNYGYTF
>TRBV27|TRBD2|TRBJ2-3
TGTGCCAGCAGTCCCTTGACTAGCGTAGATACGCAGTATTTT
CASSPLTSVDTQYF
>TRBV19|-|TRBJ1-2
TGTGCCAGTAGCCCTGCGGGGGATGGCTACACCTTC
CASSPAGDGYTF
>TRBV5-1|-|TRBJ2-5
TGCGCCAGCAGCCTAGGACAGATCCAAGAGACCCAGTACTTC
CASSLGQIQETQYF
>TRBV7-6|TRBD1|TRBJ2-5
TGTGCCTCCTCAGGGGGCGTTGGAGAGACCCAGTACTTC
CASSGGVGETQYF
>TRBV6-1|-|TRBJ2-6
TGTGCCAGCCGTGAAGTCGCTGGGGCCAACGTCCTGACTTTC
CASREVAGANVLTF
>TRBV6-1|TRBD1|TRBJ1-1
TGTGCCAGCAGGGGACAGAGGTTTAACACTGAAGCTTTCTTT
CASRGQRFNTEAFF
>TRBV27|-|TRBJ2-7
TGTGCCAGCAGTTTCCAAGGGACAGAGAGCCTGCTGGCGGGGGAGCAGTACTTC
CASSFQGTESLLAGEQYF
>TRBV6-1|TRBD1|TRBJ1-2
TGTGCCAGCACCACAGGGGGCTCTTACTATGGCTACACCTTC
CASTTGGSYYGYTF
>TRBV4-1|-|TRBJ1-5
TGCGCCAGCAGCCAAGTTAGAGTGGAGCCCCAGCATTTT
CASSQVRVEPQHF
>TRBV13|-|TRBJ1-6
TGTGCCAGCAGCTTGTCAGGGGCCAATTCACCCCTCCACTTT
CASSLSGANSPLHF
>TRBV6-5|-|TRBJ1-2
TGTGCCAGCAGACTACAGGGCGGATATGGCTACACCTTC
CASRLQGGYGYTF
>TRBV6-1|-|TRBJ1-4
TGTGCCAGCACCTTGACAGACAAGGTCGGTGAAAAACTGTTTTTT
CASTLTDKVGEKLFF
>TRBV5-6|-|TRBJ2-7
TGTGCCAGCAGCTTGTCGCGAGAGCAGTACTTC
CASSLSREQYF
>TRBV30|-|TRBJ1-1
TGTGCCTGGGATCAGGGGAGAGACACTGAAGCTTTCTTT
CAWDQGRDTEAFF
>TRBV4-1|-|TRBJ1-6
TGCGCCAGCAGCCGACTCGGCGCGGGTCGTAATTCACCCCTCCACTTT
CASSRLGAGRNSPLHF
>TRBV4-2|-|TRBJ1-2
TGTGCCAGCAGCCAAGATGTAGACAGGTTCTATGGCTACACCTTC
CASSQDVDRFYGYTF
>TRBV13|-|TRBJ2-2
TGTGCCAGCAGCTTAGTGAGGGCCGGGGAGCTGTTTTTT
CASSLVRAGELFF
>TRBV7-9|-|TRBJ2-5
TGTGCCAGCAGCTTAGGGGGGCCTGAGTACCAAGAGACCCAGTACTTC
CASSLGGPEYQETQYF
>TRBV6-5|-|TRBJ2-7
TGTGCCAGCAGCCGCGGTGCGTCCGAGCAGTACTTC
CASSRGASEQYF
>TRBV18|TRBD1|TRBJ1-3
TGTGCCAGCTCGTCAGGGGGCTCTGGAAACACCATATATTTT
CASSSGGSGNTIYF
>TRBV7-9|TRBD1|TRBJ1-5
TGTGCCAGCAGCCGCGACAGGGTGGGGCAGCCCCAGCATTTT
CASSRDRVGQPQHF
>TRBV6-6|TRBD2|TRBJ2-7
TGTGCCAGCAGTTATTCGGCTAGCGGGAGACACGAGCAGTACTTC
CASSYSASGRHEQYF
>TRBV11-3|TRBD2|TRBJ2-7
TGTGCCAGCAGTTTTGGGACTAGCGGAGTCTACGAGCAGTACTTC
CASSFGTSGVYEQYF
>TRBV18|-|TRBJ1-5
TGTGCCAGCTCACCCCCAGGGGAGAGTCAGCCCCAGCATTTT
CASSPPGESQPQHF
>TRBV6-5|TRBD1|TRBJ2-1
TGTGCCAGCAGTCCTTTCTGGACAGGGCCTAACGAGCAGTTCTTC
CASSPFWTGPNEQFF
>TRBV6-1|-|TRBJ2-7
TGTGCCAGCAGTGTCCTTATCAGGCGCTCCTACGAGCAGTACTTC
CASSVLIRRSYEQYF
>TRBV19|-|TRBJ2-7
TGTGCCAGTAGTAACGGGACAGGGGCGTTGGGACTAGCGGCCTCCGAGCAGTACTTC
CASSNGTGALGLAASEQYF
>TRBV7-6|TRBD2|TRBJ2-5
TGTGCCAGCAGCGCTCAAAGCGGGGGGGCTATGGGAGGTGAGACCCAGTACTTC
CASSAQSGGAMGGETQYF
>TRBV6-5|TRBD1|TRBJ1-2
TGTGCCAGCAGGTCGACAGGGCACTATGGCTACACCTTC
CASRSTGHYGYTF
>TRBV5-1|TRBD1|TRBJ1-1
TGCGCCAGCAGCTTGGCCGGGACAGGGAACACTGAAGCTTTCTTT
CASSLAGTGNTEAFF
>TRBV4-1|-|TRBJ2-7
TGCGCCAGCAGTGCAGGGTTTAGCTCCTACGAGCAGTACTTC
CASSAGFSSYEQYF
>TRBV6-1|-|TRBJ1-2
TGTGCCAGCAGTGCCTCAGGGGCAGGGACGGGCTACACCTTC
CASSASGAGTGYTF
>TRBV5-1|TRBD1|TRBJ2-1
TGCGCCAGCAGGGGGACAGGGCAGAATGAGCAGTTCTTC
CASRGTGQNEQFF
>TRBV19|TRBD1|TRBJ2-5
TGTGCCAGTAGTATAGTGGTGGGACAGGGCGGGGAGACCCAGTACTTC
CASSIVVGQGGETQYF
>TRBV20-1|-|TRBJ1-1
TGCAGTGCTGCGTCTCCTGAAGCTTTCTTT
CSAASPEAFF
>TRBV5-1|-|TRBJ1-2
TGCGCCAGCAGCTTGGGTACAGGACTAGGCTACACCTTC
CASSLGTGLGYTF
>TRBV30|-|TRBJ1-5
TGTGCCTGGGGAGGGAGCAATCAGCCCCAGCATTTT
CAWGGSNQPQHF
>TRBV13|-|TRBJ1-1
TGTGCCAGCAGCTTAGGGCGGAGGAACACTGAAGCTTTCTTT
CASSLGRRNTEAFF
>TRBV25-1|-|TRBJ1-6
TGTGCCAGCAGCCCCGGGAGCTATAATTCACCCCTCCACTTT
CASSPGSYNSPLHF
>TRBV25-1|-|TRBJ2-7
TGTGCCAGCAGTGATGGGGGGTTCGCCTACGAGCAGTACTTC
CASSDGGFAYEQYF
>TRBV2|-|TRBJ1-1
TGTGCCAGCAGGCAATCGGGGTTGAACACTGAAGCTTTCTTT
CASRQSGLNTEAFF